This entry concerns a single TCR beta chain. This record belongs to a study of CD8 T cells in Susac syndrome. RNA amounts of about 0.45 to 1 ug underwent reverse transcription with random hexamers. TCRdb redid the calling of the immunoSEQ multiplex PCR reads with MiXCR, one entry per CDR3 protein. The repertoire holds approximately 190,000 distinct CDR3 sequences, with 90% to 95% as singletons. This CDR3 region has 21 residues. The V and J ends lost 0 bases and 3 bases respectively, with 29 bases between them. Germline V CDR1 and CDR2: LGHDT, YNNKEL (reference sequence). The sample comprised CD4+ T cells from PBMCs. This chain links TRBV3-1 with TRBJ1-1; D call uncertain. The source of this sequence is a human donor with Susac syndrome. CDR3 nucleotides: TGTGCCAGCAGCCAAGATAAAAATGTAGGTTATTCGAAGTTCGTGTACACTGAAGCTTTCTTT. As protein: CASSQDKNVGYSKFVYTEAFF.